Presented here are 6 T cell receptor beta chains from one specimen sequenced in a study of post-analysis software for immune sequencing data. TCR beta libraries were prepared from cDNA with unique molecular identifiers. One entry per CDR3 protein results from TCRdb running MiXCR on the PCR reads. Of about 500,000 distinct CDR3 sequences in the sample, roughly 46% were seen once. No antigen has been assigned to these receptors. Study-level findings and limits: A handful of TRBV segments appeared more often in patients than in controls, and TRBV5-6, TRBV5-1 and TRBV20-1 were among these.

Material: blood. The receptors were sampled from a girl between 5 and 17 years old with multiple sclerosis.

This clonotype was detected many times. The chain carries TRBV29-1 and TRBJ1-2; a weak D match, TRBD1 (5 bases). The length of the CDR3 is 11 residues. The germline V gene encodes CDR1 SQVTM and CDR2 ANQGSEA. The ends were cut back, 7 bases at V and 8 bases at J, with 14 bases in the middle. In DNA form, the CDR3 reads TGCAGCGCCCCTCATACAGGCGGCTACACCTTC. It yields the protein CSAPHTGGYTF.

This clonotype was counted between two and nine times. The chain joins TRBV20-1 to TRBJ2-7; unclear D gene. This CDR3 is built from 14 residues. Germline V gene sequence: CDR1 DFQATT, CDR2 SNEGSKA (reference sequence). V was shortened by 2 bases and J by 0 bases, with 11 bases between the two germline ends. The CDR3 DNA follows: TGCAGTGCTAGATTACGCCTCTACTCCTACGAGCAGTACTTC. It translates to CSARLRLYSYEQYF.

The V gene is TRBV27, the J gene TRBJ2-1; perhaps TRBD2 as D (6 bases). The CDR3 runs to 16 residues. The germline V gene encodes CDR1 MNHEY and CDR2 SMNVEV (reference sequence). The V and J ends lost 2 bases and 1 base respectively, with 12 bases between them. The CDR3 sequence: CASSLESSVSYNEQFF. The CDR3 nucleotides are TGTGCCAGCAGTTTAGAGTCTAGCGTGTCCTACAATGAGCAGTTCTTC.

The chain links TRBV10-3 to TRBJ2-1, with 7 bases fitting TRBD1. The J segment lost 8 bases and the V segment lost 0 bases, leaving 7 bases of the junction unmatched. The CDR3 runs 15 residues. Germline lookup yields CDR1 ENHRY and CDR2 SYGVKD. CDR3 DNA: TGTGCCATCAGTGAGTCAAGGGGGCGTAATTATGAGCAGTTCTTC. The encoded protein is CAISESRGRNYEQFF.

This rearrangement joins TRBV5-1 to TRBJ2-4; weak D call: TRBD2 (5 bases). With the DNA end fitting TRBJ2-7 better, the J assignment may be wrong. This CDR3 is 13 amino acids long. Germline CDR1 is SGHRS and CDR2 is YFSETQ. This CDR3 reads CASSFPGIYEQYF. The DNA for the CDR3 is TGCGCCAGCAGCTTTCCGGGGATCTACGAGCAGTACTTC.

This chain links TRBV7-9 with TRBJ1-2, with D perhaps TRBD1 (5 bases). In germline, CDR1 is SEHNR, CDR2 FQNEAQ (reference sequence). The CDR3 is made up of 18 amino acids. Trimming shortened V by 5 bases and J by 0 bases, and 22 bases separated the two germline ends. CDR3 amino acids: CASSPPPGRGYANYGYTF. CDR3 DNA sequence: TGTGCCAGCAGCCCGCCACCGGGGAGGGGTTACGCTAACTATGGCTACACCTTC.